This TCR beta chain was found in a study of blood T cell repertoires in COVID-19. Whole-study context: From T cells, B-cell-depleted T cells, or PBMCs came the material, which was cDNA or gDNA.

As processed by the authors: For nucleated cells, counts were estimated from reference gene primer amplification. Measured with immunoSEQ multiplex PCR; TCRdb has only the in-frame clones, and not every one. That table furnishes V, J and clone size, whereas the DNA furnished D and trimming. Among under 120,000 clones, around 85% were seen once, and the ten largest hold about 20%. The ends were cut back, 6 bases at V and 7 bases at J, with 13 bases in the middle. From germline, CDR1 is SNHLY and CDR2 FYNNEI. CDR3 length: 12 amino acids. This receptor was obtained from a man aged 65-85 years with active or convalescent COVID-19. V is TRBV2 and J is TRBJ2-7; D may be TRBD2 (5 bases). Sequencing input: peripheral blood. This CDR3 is CASRGDSGEQYF. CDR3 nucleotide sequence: TGTGCCAGCAGGGGAGATTCGGGAGAGCAGTACTTC.